This TCR beta chain appears in the sequencing data of a study of blood T cell repertoires in COVID-19 (TCRdb year 2020). Background on the whole study: The collaborator samples originated in the United States, Italy and Spain and spanned the acute and convalescent phases of COVID-19. The prospective study material was composed of cDNA or gDNA derived from T cells, B-cell-depleted T cells, or PBMCs. Deeply sampled blood TCRbeta repertoires from subjects exposed to, actively infected with, or recovered from COVID-19 were included in the dataset. A freely available public database, intended as a resource for researchers studying the immune response to SARS-CoV-2, is where the repertoires were released. Samples came from the ongoing ImmuneRACE study (first 160 participants) plus 1,254 subjects from 6 global collaborators. A de-identified subject ID, COVID-19 status, age in years and sex were almost always included in the sample metadata. HLA class I and class II types, where available, came from metadata supplied by the sample provider rather than from assay-based typing.

TCRbeta CDR3 regions were amplified from genomic DNA by means of the immunoSEQ Assay, a bias-controlled multiplex PCR. In the original analysis: The number of nucleated cells in each sample was estimated from the amplification of reference gene primers within the assay. To quantify the absolute abundance of each unique TCRbeta CDR3 rearrangement, sequence reads were collapsed and filtered. For each sample, productive Simpson clonality was calculated as the square root of Simpson's diversity index across productive rearrangements. As stored in TCRdb, this immuneACCESS dataset retains in-frame rearrangements with V and J assigned. A fraction of the clones does not appear; measured against another copy, unresolved V genes explain less than half of the discrepancy, and the remainder lacks a known reason. V, J and clone size are taken as reported in that table, and D and trimming were inferred from the DNA itself. In this sample the table shows about 81,000 clones, almost 85% of which occur a single time. The ten largest account for around 7.2% of the sample.

The CDR1 and CDR2 encoded by the germline V gene (reference sequence) are DFQATT and SNEGSKA. The CDR3 sequence holds 11 residues, the cysteine and phenylalanine included. Only the CDR3 region is kept as DNA, spanning 33 bases read in frame from base 1. Relative to germline, V is 5 bases shorter and J is 3 bases shorter, with 8 bases between their ends. The collaborating institutions used their own protocols to collect whole blood in K2EDTA tubes. Collaborator samples were shipped for TCRbeta analysis as frozen whole blood, isolated PBMCs, or DNA extracted from either sample type. As for this clone: Its antigen is currently not known. Base-call qualities are not available, and no considerably larger clone is one nucleotide away.

Study-wide findings and limitations: Clinical and demographic metadata were provided uncurated, with the amount varying by source and participant.

The chain links TRBV20-1 with TRBJ2-7, with no confident D gene call. Source material: peripheral blood. The sequence was collected from a human donor in a cohort sampled during active COVID-19. The DNA is TGCAGTGCTCGTCTAAACTACGAGCAGTACTTC. Its coded protein is CSARLNYEQYF.